One sample yielded the 25 T cell receptor beta chains listed below, sequenced in a study of cytotoxic CD8 clonotypes in ibrutinib-treated CLL. Using immunoSEQ multiplex PCR, the repertoire was profiled, and TCRdb retains in-frame clones only, with some absent. Among about 120,000 clones listed, 58% were seen once. The sequencing used PBMCs, collected after 24 months of ibrutinib treatment. The source of these receptors is a human donor with chronic lymphocytic leukemia.

The chain has TRBV5-1 and TRBJ2-7; possible D gene TRBD2, 7 bases. V lost 4 bases, J lost 5 bases, and 19 bases lay in between. CDR1 SGHRS and CDR2 YFSETQ come from the germline V gene. The CDR3 has 15 amino acids. The CDR3 reads CASSQGGVVVDEQYF. CDR3 bases: TGCGCCAGCAGCCAAGGGGGGGTGGTGGTTGACGAGCAGTACTTC.

V gene TRBV30 combines with J gene TRBJ1-2; 7 bases align to TRBD1. The CDR3 consists of 14 residues. Per germline, CDR1 GTSNPN and CDR2 SVGIG (reference sequence). J lost 5 bases, V lost 4 bases, and 10 bases had no gene match. The CDR3 loop reads CAWTGTSGGYGYTF. CDR3 coding DNA: TGTGCCTGGACCGGGACATCAGGGGGGTATGGCTACACCTTC.

The chain joins TRBV6-1 to TRBJ1-5; D is undetermined. Germline assignment: CDR1 MNHNS and CDR2 SASEGT. The CDR3 extends over 14 amino acids. V lost 7 bases and J 7 bases, leaving 17 bases between the germline ends. CDR3 amino acids: CASNEMRSGQPQHF. Here the CDR3 DNA reads TGTGCCAGCAACGAAATGAGGTCGGGGCAGCCCCAGCATTTT.

The chain carries TRBV7-3 and TRBJ1-1; 12 bases agree with TRBD1. V gave up 5 bases and J gave up 11 bases; unmatched junction bases: 6. CDR1 and CDR2 (germline): SGHTA, FQGTGA. The CDR3 is 13 amino acids. The CDR3, as DNA: TGTGCCAGCAGCCCGGGACAGGGGGCGCGGGCTTTCTTT. It codes for CASSPGQGARAFF.

The V gene is TRBV5-1, the J gene TRBJ1-3; D might be TRBD1 (5 bases). V lost 2 bases, J lost 7 bases, and 19 bases lay in between. The CDR3 is 16 amino acids. Germline values: CDR1 SGHRS, CDR2 YFSETQ. CDR3: CASSLWRQGGSNTIYF. The CDR3, as DNA: TGCGCCAGCAGCTTATGGAGGCAGGGAGGCTCTAACACCATATATTTT.

V and J are TRBV5-1 and TRBJ2-2, with 7 bases identical to TRBD1. J lost 3 bases, V lost 1 base, and 3 bases had no gene match. CDR1 is SGHRS and CDR2 is YFSETQ in the germline V gene. The CDR3 has 15 residues. CDR3 loop: CASSLRGRDTGELFF. CDR3 nucleotide sequence: TGCGCCAGCAGCTTGAGGGGGCGGGACACCGGGGAGCTGTTTTTT.

The V gene is TRBV15, the J gene TRBJ2-5; TRBD2 matches at 7 bases. This CDR3 is built from 16 residues. The germline V gene has CDR1 LNHNV and CDR2 YYDKDF (reference sequence). Trimming removed 3 bases from V and 2 bases from J; junction bases left unmatched: 9. The CDR3 bases are TGTGCCACCAGCAGGGGGAGCGGGGAGGAGCAAGAGACCCAGTACTTC. Protein product: CATSRGSGEEQETQYF.

A word on this clone: Additional DNA sequences in this sample encode the identical CDR3. The chain links TRBV11-3 to TRBJ2-3, with 8 bases matching TRBD2. This CDR3 has 15 residues. The junction had 10 bases not matched to a gene; V was cut back by 5 bases and J by 6 bases. The germline CDR1 and CDR2 sequences are SGHNT and YENEEA. The CDR3 loop is CASSPNSGGADTQYF. In DNA, the CDR3 is TGTGCCAGCAGCCCAAATTCGGGGGGGGCGGATACGCAGTATTTT.

The gene calls are TRBV5-1 and TRBJ2-2; the D gene is possibly TRBD1 (5 bases). Between the trimmed V and J ends, which lost 5 bases and 4 bases, there was a span of 18 bases. The germline V gene has CDR1 SGHRS and CDR2 YFSETQ. CDR3 length: 16 amino acids. The CDR3 sequence: CASRGAGFGFTGELFF. The CDR3, as DNA: TGCGCCAGCAGAGGTGCAGGGTTCGGTTTCACCGGGGAGCTGTTTTTT.

CDR3 in DNA: TGCAGCGTCCTCTTTTTGCTTAGAGAGACCCAGTACTTC. Translating gives CSVLFLLRETQYF. This sequence joins TRBV29-1 and TRBJ2-5; D gene uncertain. Per germline, CDR1 SQVTM and CDR2 ANQGSEA. V was pared by 6 bases and J by 4 bases, with 15 bases between. The CDR3 is 13 residues long.

The chain uses TRBV2 and TRBJ1-3; D is uncertain. The ends were cut back, 7 bases at V and 4 bases at J, with 11 bases in the middle. CDR1 is SNHLY, CDR2 FYNNEI, per germline. The CDR3 covers 13 residues. CDR3 sequence reads: CASTDNSGNTIYF. CDR3 bases: TGTGCCAGCACCGACAACTCGGGAAACACCATATATTTT.

This clone was detected a few times. The chain is built from TRBV5-5 and TRBJ1-2; D might be TRBD1 (5 bases). V shed 4 bases and J shed 7 bases, with 17 bases lying between them. This CDR3 comprises 14 residues. CDR1 and CDR2 (germline): SGHKS, YYEKEE (reference sequence). The CDR3 region is CASSINPGSGGYTF. The CDR3 nucleotides are TGTGCCAGCAGCATAAACCCAGGGTCGGGTGGCTACACCTTC.

The chain carries TRBV5-1 and TRBJ2-5, with D perhaps given as TRBD1 or TRBD2 (5 bases each). Trimming left V 4 bases short and J 5 bases short, with 21 bases between. The length of the CDR3 is 16 residues. CDR1 and CDR2 (germline): SGHRS, YFSETQ. CDR3 coding DNA: TGCGCCAGCAGCAGGTCCGGGGACGGTGGCCGTGAGACCCAGTACTTC. Its protein product is CASSRSGDGGRETQYF.

The chain carries TRBV30 and TRBJ2-1; D is possibly TRBD1 (6 bases). Germline CDR1 reads GTSNPN; CDR2 reads SVGIG (reference sequence). Trimming took 1 base from V and 1 from J, leaving 14 bases between them. The CDR3 totals 16 residues. This CDR3 reads CAWSAQGFVSYNEQFF. The CDR3 nucleotides read TGTGCCTGGAGTGCCCAGGGGTTTGTATCCTACAATGAGCAGTTCTTC.

The chain couples TRBV7-8 to TRBJ1-5, with 8 bases matching TRBD1. The CDR3 sequence is 15 residues long. Germline-derived CDR1 and CDR2 are SGHVS and FQNEAQ. V was clipped by 2 bases and J by 5 bases; unmatched bases: 5. The CDR3 spells CASSLNLQGDQPQHF. The CDR3 DNA sequence: TGTGCCAGCAGCTTAAACCTACAGGGGGATCAGCCCCAGCATTTT.

J is TRBJ1-2 and V is TRBV14; TRBD1 matches 7 bases. Germline CDR1 and CDR2: SGHDN and FVKESK. The CDR3 has 15 residues. The junction had 7 bases not matched to a gene; V was cut back by 3 bases and J by 3 bases. The CDR3 sequence is CASSHMDRIDYGYTF. The CDR3 bases are TGTGCCAGCAGCCATATGGACAGGATCGACTATGGCTACACCTTC.

CDR3 loop: CASSFRIDEQFF. The CDR3 nucleotides read TGTGCCAGCAGCTTTAGGATCGATGAGCAGTTCTTC. This chain connects TRBV7-9 to TRBJ2-1; D remains unclear. V lost 3 bases to trimming and J lost 8 bases, with 8 bases between them. CDR1 SEHNR and CDR2 FQNEAQ come from the germline V gene (reference sequence). The CDR3 is 12 residues long.

The V gene is TRBV2, the J gene TRBJ2-7; D assignment may be TRBD1 or TRBD2 (5 bases each). Trimming took 10 bases from V and 3 from J, leaving 19 bases between them. The germline V gene has CDR1 SNHLY and CDR2 FYNNEI. CDR3 length: 14 amino acids. The CDR3 region has the DNA TGTGCCACATCCCGGGACGGGGTTGGCTACGAGCAGTACTTC. Its translation is CATSRDGVGYEQYF.

V is TRBV7-8 and J is TRBJ2-2; tentative D call: TRBD1 (6 bases). With 1 base removed from V and 5 bases from J, the gap between germline ends came to 8 bases. This CDR3 region has 14 residues. Germline V gene data show CDR1 as SGHVS and CDR2 as FQNEAQ. CDR3 coding DNA: TGTGCCAGCAGCTTAGAGGGGGTTACCGGGGAGCTGTTTTTT. Translation: CASSLEGVTGELFF.

The V gene is TRBV14, the J gene TRBJ2-3; a possible D gene is TRBD1 (5 bases). Germline loops: CDR1 SGHDN, CDR2 FVKESK. V shed 1 base and J shed 6 bases, with 11 bases lying between them. The CDR3 is made up of 14 amino acids. The CDR3 DNA sequence: TGTGCCAGCAGCCAAGGGACACTGATCGATACGCAGTATTTT. Residues: CASSQGTLIDTQYF.

This sequence joins TRBV7-9 and TRBJ1-1, with 10 bases that match TRBD1. CDR3 size: 15 residues. V was pared by 5 bases and J by 6 bases, with 9 bases of the junction left unmatched. Germline V CDR1 and CDR2: SEHNR, FQNEAQ (reference sequence). The chain's CDR3 is CASSPDRGKESEAFF. The CDR3 region has the DNA TGTGCCAGCAGCCCGGACAGGGGGAAGGAATCTGAAGCTTTCTTT.

This clone was seen a handful of times. The V call is TRBV5-6, the J call TRBJ1-6; 7 nucleotides match TRBD1. This CDR3 contains 14 residues. Germline V gene sequence: CDR1 SGHDT, CDR2 YYEEEE. V trimming: 8 bases; J trimming: 1 base; junction bases outside the gene matches: 3. The CDR3 coding sequence is TGTGCCAGTCACAGGGGATCCTATAATTCACCCCTCCACTTT. It codes for CASHRGSYNSPLHF.

This chain links TRBV13 with TRBJ2-7, with 9 positions matching TRBD1. Germline loops: CDR1 PRHDT, CDR2 FYEKMQ (reference sequence). The J segment lost 6 bases and the V segment lost 3 bases, leaving 3 bases of the junction unmatched. The length of the CDR3 is 13 residues. The CDR3 loop is CASSFGTGSEQYF. As DNA, the CDR3 is TGTGCCAGCAGCTTCGGGACAGGGAGCGAGCAGTACTTC.

This clone turned up a few times. V and J are TRBV7-2 and TRBJ1-3; perhaps TRBD1 as D (6 bases). Germline assignment: CDR1 SGHTA and CDR2 FQGNSA. V was clipped by 5 bases and J by 4 bases, with 15 bases between them. The CDR3 spans 15 residues. The CDR3 DNA follows: TGTGCCAGCAGCCCCGGGGGGCCGGGCGGAAACACCATATATTTT. Protein product: CASSPGGPGGNTIYF.

This chain connects TRBV10-3 to TRBJ2-2, with D unclear. The CDR3 spans 14 residues. CDR1 ENHRY and CDR2 SYGVKD come from the germline V gene. V lost 5 bases and J 3 bases, leaving 10 bases between the germline ends. The CDR3 reads CAISRHSYTGELFF. CDR3 nucleotides: TGTGCCATCAGTAGGCACTCTTACACCGGGGAGCTGTTTTTT.